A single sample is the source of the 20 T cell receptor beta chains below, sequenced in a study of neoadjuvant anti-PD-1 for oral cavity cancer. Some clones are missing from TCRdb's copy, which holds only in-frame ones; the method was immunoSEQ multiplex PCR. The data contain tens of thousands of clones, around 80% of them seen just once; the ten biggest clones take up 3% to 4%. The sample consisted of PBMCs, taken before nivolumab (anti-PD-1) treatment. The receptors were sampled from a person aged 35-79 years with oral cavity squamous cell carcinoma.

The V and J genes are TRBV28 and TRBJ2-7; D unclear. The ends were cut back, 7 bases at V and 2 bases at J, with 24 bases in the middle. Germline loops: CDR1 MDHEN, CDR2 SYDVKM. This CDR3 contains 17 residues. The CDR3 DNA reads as TGTGCCAGCACCCCCCCGGGTGGGGTAAGGCAAACCTACGAGCAGTACTTC. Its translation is CASTPPGGVRQTYEQYF. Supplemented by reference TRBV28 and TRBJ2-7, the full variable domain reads DVKVTQSSRYLVKRTGEKVFLECVQDMDHENMFWYRQDPGLGLRLIYFSYDVKMKEKGDIPEGYSVSREKKERFSLILESASTNQTSMYLCASTPPGGVRQTYEQYFGPGTRLTVT.

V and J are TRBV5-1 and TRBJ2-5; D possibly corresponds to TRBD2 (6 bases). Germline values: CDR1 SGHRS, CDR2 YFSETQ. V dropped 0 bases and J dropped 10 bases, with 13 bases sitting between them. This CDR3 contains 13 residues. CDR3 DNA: TGCGCCAGCAGCTTGGTGGGGAGGTCGAGCCAGTACTTC. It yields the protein CASSLVGRSSQYF.

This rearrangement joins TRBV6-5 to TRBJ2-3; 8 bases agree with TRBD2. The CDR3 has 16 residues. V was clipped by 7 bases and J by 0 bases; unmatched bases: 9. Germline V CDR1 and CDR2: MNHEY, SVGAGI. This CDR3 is CASTYSTSASTDTQYF. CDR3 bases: TGTGCCAGCACATACTCGACTAGCGCGAGCACAGATACGCAGTATTTT.

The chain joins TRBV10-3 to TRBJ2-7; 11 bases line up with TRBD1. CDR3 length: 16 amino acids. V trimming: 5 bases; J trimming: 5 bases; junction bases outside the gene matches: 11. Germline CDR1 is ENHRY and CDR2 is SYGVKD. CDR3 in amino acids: CAISPQRGQGANEQYF. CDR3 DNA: TGTGCCATCAGTCCCCAGAGAGGACAGGGGGCGAACGAGCAGTACTTC.

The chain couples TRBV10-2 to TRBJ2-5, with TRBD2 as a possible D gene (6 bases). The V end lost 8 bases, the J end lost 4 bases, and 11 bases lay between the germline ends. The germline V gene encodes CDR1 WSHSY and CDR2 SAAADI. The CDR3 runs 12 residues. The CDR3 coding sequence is TGCGCCAGCGCGACTAGAGGAGAGACCCAGTACTTC. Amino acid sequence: CASATRGETQYF.

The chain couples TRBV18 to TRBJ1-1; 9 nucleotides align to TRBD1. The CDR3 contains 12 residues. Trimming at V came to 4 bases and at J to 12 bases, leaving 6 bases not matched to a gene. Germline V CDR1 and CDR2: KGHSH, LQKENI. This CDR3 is CASSRDRVGTFF. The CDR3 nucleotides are TGTGCCAGCTCACGGGACAGGGTTGGGACTTTCTTT.

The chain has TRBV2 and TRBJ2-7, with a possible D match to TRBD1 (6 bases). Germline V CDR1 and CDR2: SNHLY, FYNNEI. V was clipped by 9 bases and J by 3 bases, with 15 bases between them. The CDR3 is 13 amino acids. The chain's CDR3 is CASTEDSNYEQYF. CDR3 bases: TGTGCCAGTACCGAGGACAGCAACTACGAGCAGTACTTC.

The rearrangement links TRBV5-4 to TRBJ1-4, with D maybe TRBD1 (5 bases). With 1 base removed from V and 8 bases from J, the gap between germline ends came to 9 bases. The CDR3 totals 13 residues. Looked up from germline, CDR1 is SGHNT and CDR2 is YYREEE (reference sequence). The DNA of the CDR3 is TGTGCCAGCAGCTTGCAGGGAGGCGAAAAACTGTTTTTT. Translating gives CASSLQGGEKLFF.

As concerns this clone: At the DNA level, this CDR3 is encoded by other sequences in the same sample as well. CDR3 sequence reads: CASSQGGNEKLFF. CDR3 bases: TGCGCCAGCAGCCAAGGGGGAAATGAAAAACTGTTTTTT. The genes are TRBV4-1 and TRBJ1-4; D remains ambiguous. Trimming left V 1 base short and J 5 bases short, with 5 bases between. CDR3 length: 13 residues. CDR1 MGHRA and CDR2 YSYEKL come from the germline V gene.

CDR3 nucleotides: TGCGCCAGCAGCAAAACCGGGACAGGTGGGGAAAAACTGTTTTTT. Protein product: CASSKTGTGGEKLFF. The gene calls are TRBV4-1 and TRBJ1-4; 8 bases are shared with TRBD1. Per germline, CDR1 MGHRA and CDR2 YSYEKL. V lost 5 bases, J lost 8 bases, and 10 bases stayed unmatched. CDR3 length equals 15 residues.

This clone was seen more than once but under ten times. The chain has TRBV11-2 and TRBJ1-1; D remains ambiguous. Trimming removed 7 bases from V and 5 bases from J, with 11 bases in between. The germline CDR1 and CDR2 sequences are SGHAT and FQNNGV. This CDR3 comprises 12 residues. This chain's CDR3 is CASIRPRTEAFF. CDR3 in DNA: TGTGCCAGCATCCGGCCGAGGACTGAAGCTTTCTTT.

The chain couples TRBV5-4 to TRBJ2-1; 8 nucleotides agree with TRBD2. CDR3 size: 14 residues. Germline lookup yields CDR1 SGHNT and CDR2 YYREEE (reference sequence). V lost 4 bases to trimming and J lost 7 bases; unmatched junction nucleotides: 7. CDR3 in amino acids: CASSPGGHRNEQFF. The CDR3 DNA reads TGTGCCAGCAGCCCGGGAGGGCATCGGAATGAGCAGTTCTTC.

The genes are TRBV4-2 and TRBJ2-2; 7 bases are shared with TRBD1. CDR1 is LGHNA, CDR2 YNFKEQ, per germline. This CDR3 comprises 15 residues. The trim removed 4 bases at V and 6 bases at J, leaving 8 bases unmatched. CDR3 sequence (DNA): TGTGCCAGCAGCCCGACAGGGATGGGGGCCGGGGAGCTGTTTTTT. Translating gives CASSPTGMGAGELFF.

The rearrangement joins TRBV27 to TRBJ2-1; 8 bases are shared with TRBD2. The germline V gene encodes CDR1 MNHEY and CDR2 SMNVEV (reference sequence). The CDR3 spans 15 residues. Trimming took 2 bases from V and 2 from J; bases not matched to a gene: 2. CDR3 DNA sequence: TGTGCCAGCAGTTTAGGACTAGCCACCTACAATGAGCAGTTCTTC. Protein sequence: CASSLGLATYNEQFF.

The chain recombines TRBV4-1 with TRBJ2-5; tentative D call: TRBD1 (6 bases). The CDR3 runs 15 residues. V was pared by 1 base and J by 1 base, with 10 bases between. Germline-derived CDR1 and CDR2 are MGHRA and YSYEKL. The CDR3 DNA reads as TGCGCCAGCAGCCAAGGCAGGACAGTCCAAGAGACCCAGTACTTC. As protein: CASSQGRTVQETQYF.

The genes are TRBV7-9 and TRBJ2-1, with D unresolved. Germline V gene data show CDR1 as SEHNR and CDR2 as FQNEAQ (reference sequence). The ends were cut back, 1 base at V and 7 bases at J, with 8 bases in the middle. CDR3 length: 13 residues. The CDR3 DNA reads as TGTGCCAGCAGCTTAGTGCAGGCTAATGAGCAGTTCTTC. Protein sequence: CASSLVQANEQFF.

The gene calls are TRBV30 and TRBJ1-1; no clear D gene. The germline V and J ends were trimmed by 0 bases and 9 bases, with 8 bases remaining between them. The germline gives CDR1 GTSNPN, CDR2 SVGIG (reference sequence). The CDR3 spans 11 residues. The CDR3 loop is CAWSVRLKAFF. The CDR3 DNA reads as TGTGCCTGGAGTGTACGTTTGAAAGCTTTCTTT. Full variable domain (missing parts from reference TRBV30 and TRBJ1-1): SQTIHQWPATLVQPVGSPLSLECTVEGTSNPNLYWYRQAAGRGLQLLFYSVGIGQISSEVPQNLSASRPQDRQFILSSKKLLLSDSGFYLCAWSVRLKAFFGQGTRLTVV.

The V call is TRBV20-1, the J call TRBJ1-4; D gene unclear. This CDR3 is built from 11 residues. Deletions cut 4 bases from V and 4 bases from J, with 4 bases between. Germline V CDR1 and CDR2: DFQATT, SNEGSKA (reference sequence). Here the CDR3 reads CSAKSNEKLFF. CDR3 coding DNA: TGCAGTGCTAAGAGTAATGAAAAACTGTTTTTT.

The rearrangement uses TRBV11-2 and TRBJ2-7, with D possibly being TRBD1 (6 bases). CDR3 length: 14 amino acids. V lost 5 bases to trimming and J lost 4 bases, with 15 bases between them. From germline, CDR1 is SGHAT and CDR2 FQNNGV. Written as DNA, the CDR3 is TGTGCCAGCAGCCGAAACCGAGACAGGTACGAGCAGTACTTC. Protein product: CASSRNRDRYEQYF.

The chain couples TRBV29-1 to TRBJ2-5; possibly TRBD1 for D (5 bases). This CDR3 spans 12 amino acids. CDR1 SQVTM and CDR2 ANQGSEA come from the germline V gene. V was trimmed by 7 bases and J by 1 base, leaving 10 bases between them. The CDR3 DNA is TGCAGCGGGACCGACAGCCAAGAGACCCAGTACTTC. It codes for CSGTDSQETQYF.